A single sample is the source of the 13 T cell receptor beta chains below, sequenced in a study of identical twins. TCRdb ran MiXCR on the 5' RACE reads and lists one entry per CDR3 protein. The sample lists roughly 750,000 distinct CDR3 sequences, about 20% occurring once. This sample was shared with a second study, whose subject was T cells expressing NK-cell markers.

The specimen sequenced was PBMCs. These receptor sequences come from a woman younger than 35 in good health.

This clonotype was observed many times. CDR3 bases: TGCGCCATCGGGGGCTTCAGTAGCGGGAGTAATGAGCAGTTCTTC. Protein product: CAIGGFSSGSNEQFF. The chain recombines TRBV10-2 with TRBJ2-1; 9 nucleotides line up with TRBD2. The CDR3 consists of 15 residues. Germline values: CDR1 WSHSY, CDR2 SAAADI. Trimming cost V 10 bases and J 7 bases; bases outside gene matches: 14.

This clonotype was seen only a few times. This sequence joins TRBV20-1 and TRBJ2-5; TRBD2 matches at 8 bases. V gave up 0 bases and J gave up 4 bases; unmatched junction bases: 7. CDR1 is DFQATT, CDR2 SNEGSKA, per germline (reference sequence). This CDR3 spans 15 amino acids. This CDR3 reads CSAREELSGGETQYF. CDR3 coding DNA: TGCAGTGCTAGAGAGGAATTAAGCGGGGGAGAGACCCAGTACTTC.

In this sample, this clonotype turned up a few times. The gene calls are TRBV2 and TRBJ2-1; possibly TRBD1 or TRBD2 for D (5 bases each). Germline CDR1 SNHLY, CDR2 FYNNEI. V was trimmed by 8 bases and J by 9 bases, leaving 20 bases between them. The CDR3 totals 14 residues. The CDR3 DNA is TGTGCCAGCGGGATGGGGGAACGGTCAAGTGAGCAGTTCTTC. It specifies CASGMGERSSEQFF.

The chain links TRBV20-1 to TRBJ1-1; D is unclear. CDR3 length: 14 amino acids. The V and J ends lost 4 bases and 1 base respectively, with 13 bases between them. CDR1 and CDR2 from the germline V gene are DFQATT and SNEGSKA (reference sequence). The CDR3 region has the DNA TGCAGTGCTATCTCCATGGTGGGGAACACTGAAGCTTTCTTT. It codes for CSAISMVGNTEAFF.

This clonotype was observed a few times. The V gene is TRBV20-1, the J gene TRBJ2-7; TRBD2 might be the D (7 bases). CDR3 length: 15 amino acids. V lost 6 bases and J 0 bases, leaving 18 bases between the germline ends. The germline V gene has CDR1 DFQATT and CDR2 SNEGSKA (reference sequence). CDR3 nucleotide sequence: TGCAGTGCAGTCTGGGGAGGGGGGTCCTCCTACGAGCAGTACTTC. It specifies CSAVWGGGSSYEQYF.

CDR3 sequence (DNA): TGTGCCAGCAGGGGGGGGACAGGGCTAAATTCACCCCTCCACTTT. This translates into CASRGGTGLNSPLHF. The gene calls are TRBV12-3 or TRBV12-4 and TRBJ1-6; 9 bases align to TRBD1. This CDR3 has 15 amino acids. With 6 bases clipped from V and 7 bases from J, the junction kept 7 bases outside the gene matches.

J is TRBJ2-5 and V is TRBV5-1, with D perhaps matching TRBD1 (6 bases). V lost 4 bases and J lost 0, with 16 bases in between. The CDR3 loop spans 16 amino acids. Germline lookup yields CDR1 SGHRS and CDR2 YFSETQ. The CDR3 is CASSRGHHMYQETQYF. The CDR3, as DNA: TGCGCCAGCAGCCGGGGACACCACATGTACCAAGAGACCCAGTACTTC.

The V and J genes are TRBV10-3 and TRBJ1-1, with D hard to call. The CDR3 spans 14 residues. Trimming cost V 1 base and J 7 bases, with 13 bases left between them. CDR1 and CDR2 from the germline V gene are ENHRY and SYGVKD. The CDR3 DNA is TGTGCCATCAGTGAGTTAGGGAGTCATGTTGAAGCTTTCTTT. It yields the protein CAISELGSHVEAFF.

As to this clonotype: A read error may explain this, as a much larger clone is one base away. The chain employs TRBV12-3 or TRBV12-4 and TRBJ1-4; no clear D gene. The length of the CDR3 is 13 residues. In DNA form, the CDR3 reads TGTGCCTGCAGTTTATTAATCGATGAAAAACTGTTTTTT. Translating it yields CACSLLIDEKLFF.

CDR3 nucleotides: TGTGCCACCAGCAGAGATGTCGGTAGAACTGGAAACACCATATATTTT. As protein: CATSRDVGRTGNTIYF. The J gene is TRBJ1-3, the V gene TRBV15; D unclear. This CDR3 is 16 amino acids long. V was clipped by 0 bases and J by 2 bases, with 11 bases between them. CDR1 LNHNV and CDR2 YYDKDF come from the germline V gene (reference sequence).

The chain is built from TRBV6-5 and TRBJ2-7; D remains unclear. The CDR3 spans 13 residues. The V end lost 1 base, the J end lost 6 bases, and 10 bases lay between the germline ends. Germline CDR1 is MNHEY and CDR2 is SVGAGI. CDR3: CASSYFSAAEQYF. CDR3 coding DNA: TGTGCCAGCAGTTACTTCTCCGCCGCCGAGCAGTACTTC.

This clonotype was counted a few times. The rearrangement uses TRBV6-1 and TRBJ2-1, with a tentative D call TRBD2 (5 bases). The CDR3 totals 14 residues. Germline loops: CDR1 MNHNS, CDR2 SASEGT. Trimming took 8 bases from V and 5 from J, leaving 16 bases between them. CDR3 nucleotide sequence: TGTGCCAGCTCGAGGACTTTTAGTGACAATGAGCAGTTCTTC. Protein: CASSRTFSDNEQFF.

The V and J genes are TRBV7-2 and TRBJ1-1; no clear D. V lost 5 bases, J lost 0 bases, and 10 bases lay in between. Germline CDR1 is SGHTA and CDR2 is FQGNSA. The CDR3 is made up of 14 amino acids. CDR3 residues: CASSRGLMNTEAFF. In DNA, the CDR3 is TGTGCCAGCAGCCGTGGGCTTATGAACACTGAAGCTTTCTTT. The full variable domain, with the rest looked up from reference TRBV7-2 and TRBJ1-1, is GAGVSQSPSNKVTEKGKDVELRCDPISGHTALYWYRQSLGQGLEFLIYFQGNSAPDKSGLPSDRFSAERTGGSVSTLTIQRTQQEDSAVYLCASSRGLMNTEAFFGQGTRLTVV.